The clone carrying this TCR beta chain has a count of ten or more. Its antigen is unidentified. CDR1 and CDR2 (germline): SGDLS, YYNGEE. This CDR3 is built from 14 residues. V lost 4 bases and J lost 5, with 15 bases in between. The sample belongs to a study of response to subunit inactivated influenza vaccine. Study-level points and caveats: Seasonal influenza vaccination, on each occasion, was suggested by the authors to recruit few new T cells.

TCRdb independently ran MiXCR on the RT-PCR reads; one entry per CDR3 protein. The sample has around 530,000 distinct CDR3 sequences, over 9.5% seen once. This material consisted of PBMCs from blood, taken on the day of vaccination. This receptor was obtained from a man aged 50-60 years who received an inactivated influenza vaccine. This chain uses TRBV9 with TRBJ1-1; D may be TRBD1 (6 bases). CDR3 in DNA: TGTGCCAGCAGCCCCGGGGGCGCGGGTACTGAAGCTTTCTTT. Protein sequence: CASSPGGAGTEAFF.